This passage covers 27 T cell receptor beta chains from one sample sequenced in a study of breast tumors, draining lymph nodes, adjacent tissues. TCRdb re-called the multiplex PCR reads through MiXCR, storing one row per CDR3 protein. The table lists fewer than 15,000 distinct CDR3 sequences, approximately 62% of them singletons. The material sequenced was tumor-adjacent breast tissue. The receptors originated from a female donor with breast cancer. Some clones in this sample may be carry-over from other donors' samples.

This chain links TRBV5-6 with TRBJ2-6; TRBD1 aligns across 7 bases. Looked up from germline, CDR1 is SGHDT and CDR2 is YYEEEE. This CDR3 is built from 15 residues. The V gene end was trimmed by 5 bases and the J gene end by 4 bases; junction bases not matched to a gene: 6. CDR3 in DNA: TGTGCCAGCAGGAGACAGGGTTCCGGGGCCAACGTCCTGACTTTC. Amino acids: CASRRQGSGANVLTF. Filled out from reference TRBV5-6 and TRBJ2-6, the complete variable domain reads DAGVTQSPTHLIKTRGQQVTLRCSPKSGHDTVSWYQQALGQGPQFIFQYYEEEERQRGNFPDRFSGHQFPNYSSELNVNALLLGDSALYLCASRRQGSGANVLTFGAGSRLTVL.

Ten or more counts support this clonotype. The rearrangement joins TRBV28 to TRBJ2-7; D may be TRBD1 (6 bases). The CDR3 runs to 14 residues. V was shortened by 0 bases and J by 1 base, with 7 bases between the two germline ends. Germline V lookup: CDR1 MDHEN, CDR2 SYDVKM. The CDR3 DNA sequence: TGTGCCAGCAGTTTATGGCAGGGGTCCTACGAGCAGTACTTC. It yields the protein CASSLWQGSYEQYF.

V usage is TRBV29-1 and J usage is TRBJ2-5; D might be TRBD1 (5 bases). Germline CDR1 and CDR2: SQVTM and ANQGSEA. Deletions cut 8 bases from V and 9 bases from J, with 7 bases between. The CDR3 spans 8 residues. DNA of the CDR3: TGCAGCTTAGGGGCCCAGTACTTC. Amino acid sequence: CSLGAQYF.

This clonotype was counted ten times or more. DNA of the CDR3: TGTGCCTGGAGTGTACTCGGAAACCTGGGCGAGCAGTACTTC. As protein: CAWSVLGNLGEQYF. This chain links TRBV30 with TRBJ2-7; D remains ambiguous. The V gene's germline CDR1 is GTSNPN and CDR2 SVGIG (reference sequence). V dropped 0 bases and J dropped 6 bases, with 15 bases sitting between them. The CDR3 is 14 residues long.

This chain joins TRBV6-2 or TRBV6-3 and TRBJ1-2; TRBD1 aligns across 10 bases. V lost 2 bases to trimming and J lost 6 bases; unmatched junction nucleotides: 3. The CDR3 has 14 residues. Germline assignment: CDR1 MNHEY and CDR2 SVGEGT. The CDR3 DNA is TGTGCCAGCAGTTACACCGGGACAGGGGATGGCTACACCTTC. Encoded protein: CASSYTGTGDGYTF.

In this sample, this clonotype turned up many times. A much more abundant neighbour one base away suggests this may be a read error. The rearrangement links TRBV6-2 or TRBV6-3 to TRBJ2-5; no clear D gene. V gave up 5 bases and J gave up 5 bases, with 6 bases separating them. CDR1 is MNHEY and CDR2 is SVGEGT in the germline V gene. The CDR3 loop spans 11 amino acids. The CDR3 spells CASSHYETQYF. For the CDR3, the DNA is TGTGCCAGCAGTCATTATGAGACCCAGTACTTC.

This sequence joins TRBV29-1 and TRBJ1-2; 7 positions match TRBD1. CDR1 is SQVTM, CDR2 ANQGSEA, per germline. Germline trimming cut 4 bases from V and 3 bases from J; bases unmatched to any gene: 2. This CDR3 is 12 amino acids long. CDR3 region: CSVVQGDYGYTF. The DNA for the CDR3 is TGCAGCGTTGTCCAGGGGGACTATGGCTACACCTTC.

By its share, this clonotype is large. The chain is built from TRBV20-1 and TRBJ2-3; 9 positions match TRBD2. This CDR3 is built from 17 residues. V was pared by 4 bases and J by 5 bases, with 16 bases of the junction left unmatched. Germline CDR1 reads DFQATT; CDR2 reads SNEGSKA (reference sequence). The CDR3 sequence: CSANPLGASGVGDTQYF. CDR3 nucleotide sequence: TGCAGTGCTAACCCTCTGGGGGCTAGCGGGGTAGGAGATACGCAGTATTTT.

The chain has TRBV10-3 and TRBJ2-7; TRBD1 matches 9 bases. V shed 6 bases and J 0 bases; nucleotides not matched to a gene: 6. The CDR3 runs to 15 residues. CDR1 is ENHRY, CDR2 SYGVKD, per germline. CDR3 sequence reads: CAISRGQGDSYEQYF. In DNA form, the CDR3 reads TGTGCCATCAGCCGGGGACAGGGCGACTCCTACGAGCAGTACTTC.

The chain's CDR3 is CASSVNQGVSGNTIYF. The CDR3 region has the DNA TGTGCCAGCAGCGTAAACCAGGGGGTATCTGGAAACACCATATATTTT. The chain carries TRBV9 and TRBJ1-3; 7 nucleotides match TRBD1. The CDR3 totals 16 residues. Germline V gene lookup returns CDR1 SGDLS and CDR2 YYNGEE. With V trimmed by 1 base and J by 1 base, 5 bases remained unmatched.

The V and J genes are TRBV9 and TRBJ2-7, with no clear D. The CDR3 totals 14 residues. V lost 1 base and J 5 bases, leaving 13 bases between the germline ends. The V gene's germline CDR1 is SGDLS and CDR2 YYNGEE. CDR3 DNA sequence: TGTGCCAGCAGCGTAAGTGGGAAGAACGACGAGCAGTACTTC. It is translated as CASSVSGKNDEQYF.

To note about this clonotype: This sequence may be a read error, since a much larger clone differs from it by one base. The chain joins TRBV10-2 to TRBJ2-7; D unclear. CDR3 size: 11 residues. Trimming removed 3 bases from V and 4 bases from J, with 4 bases in between. The germline CDR1 and CDR2 sequences are WSHSY and SAAADI. CDR3 sequence (DNA): TGCGCCAGCAGTGATGAGTACGAGCAGTACTTC. It codes for CASSDEYEQYF.

The chain is built from TRBV25-1 and TRBJ2-1; a weak D match, TRBD1 (6 bases). Germline V gives CDR1 MGHDK, CDR2 SYGVNS. The germline V and J ends were trimmed by 5 bases and 4 bases, with 9 bases remaining between them. The CDR3 length is 13 residues. CDR3 bases: TGTGCCAGCAGTAAAGGGGGATACAATGAGCAGTTCTTC. Translation: CASSKGGYNEQFF.

This chain connects TRBV6-2 or TRBV6-3 to TRBJ2-3; the D is unclear. This CDR3 comprises 17 residues. V was shortened by 6 bases and J by 0 bases, with 19 bases between the two germline ends. CDR1 is MNHEY, CDR2 SVGEGT, per germline. The CDR3: CASRRISSHPSTDTQYF. Written as DNA, the CDR3 is TGTGCCAGCAGGCGAATCTCTAGTCACCCAAGCACAGATACGCAGTATTTT.

In DNA form, the CDR3 reads TGCAGCGTTGTGGAGCCGGGACAGGGTTACACTAACTATGGCTACACCTTC. This translates into CSVVEPGQGYTNYGYTF. This rearrangement joins TRBV29-1 to TRBJ1-2; 9 nucleotides line up with TRBD1. The trim removed 4 bases at V and 0 bases at J, leaving 12 bases unmatched. This CDR3 spans 17 amino acids. Germline values: CDR1 SQVTM, CDR2 ANQGSEA.

The chain employs TRBV7-8 and TRBJ1-2, with D possibly TRBD1 on 5 matching bases. Germline V gene sequence: CDR1 SGHVS, CDR2 FQNEAQ. Trimming removed 1 base at V and 6 bases at J, with 12 bases between. There are 14 residues in the CDR3. The DNA for the CDR3 is TGTGCCAGCAGCTTAGAGGGCAGGGCGGATGGCTACACCTTC. This gives the protein CASSLEGRADGYTF.

As to this clonotype: A junction boundary mismatches the germline segment, possibly from a read error. This chain uses TRBV7-3 with TRBJ1-2; 7 nucleotides align to TRBD1. Germline loops: CDR1 SGHTA, CDR2 FQGTGA. The CDR3 runs to 16 residues. The CDR3 here is CASSVQAGGGVYGHPF. The CDR3 DNA is TGTGCCAGCAGCGTCCAAGCAGGGGGGGGCGTCTATGGCCACCCCTTC.

V gene TRBV10-2 combines with J gene TRBJ2-1, with D unclear. This CDR3 comprises 16 residues. Germline V lookup: CDR1 WSHSY, CDR2 SAAADI. Between the trimmed V and J ends, which lost 2 bases and 4 bases, there was a span of 15 bases. CDR3 DNA: TGCGCCAGCAGTGAGGCCGCACGGAGTCTATACAATGAGCAGTTCTTC. This translates into CASSEAARSLYNEQFF.

The J gene is TRBJ1-6, the V gene TRBV27; 7 bases fit TRBD1. This CDR3 is built from 14 residues. The V and J ends lost 5 bases and 7 bases, in that order; junction bases with no gene match: 5. The germline gives CDR1 MNHEY, CDR2 SMNVEV (reference sequence). CDR3 region: CASSPRQGNSPLHF. CDR3 coding DNA: TGTGCCAGCAGTCCACGACAGGGCAATTCACCCCTCCACTTT.

This clonotype is classed as medium-sized. The chain recombines TRBV11-2 with TRBJ2-7; either TRBD1 or TRBD2 may fit D (5 bases each). V was pared by 5 bases and J by 2 bases, with 13 bases between. CDR3 length equals 14 residues. Germline CDR1 is SGHAT and CDR2 is FQNNGV. The CDR3 region is CASSPGRGPYEQYF. Written as DNA, the CDR3 is TGTGCCAGCAGCCCGGGAAGGGGCCCCTACGAGCAGTACTTC.

This chain joins TRBV6-5 and TRBJ1-6; 7 bases are a match to TRBD1. Looked up from germline, CDR1 is MNHEY and CDR2 is SVGAGI. CDR3 length equals 12 residues. V was clipped by 5 bases and J by 14 bases; unmatched bases: 6. The CDR3 reads CASSITGAALHF. Here the CDR3 DNA reads TGTGCCAGCAGTATCACAGGGGCCGCCCTCCACTTT.

The chain combines TRBV4-3 with TRBJ1-3; tentatively, D is TRBD1 (5 bases). V lost 5 bases and J lost 2, with 19 bases in between. In germline, CDR1 is LGHNA, CDR2 YSLEER. The CDR3 is 17 residues long. CDR3 in DNA: TGCGCCAGCAGCGTCCGTTTCGGGGGTAGGACTGGAAACACCATATATTTT. This translates into CASSVRFGGRTGNTIYF.

Turning to this clonotype: As the CDR3 is not closed by the conserved phenylalanine or tryptophan, this likely results from a read error. No DNA is shown, since the ends of the CDR3 on it are uncertain; the CDR3 is the one TCRdb lists. J is TRBJ2-7 and V is TRBV7-9; the table calls TRBD1, which could not be checked here. CDR1 and CDR2 (germline): SEHNR, FQNEAQ (reference sequence). The CDR3 numbers 15 amino acids, ends counted. This CDR3 is CASSLGGGGGTQSTS.

This clonotype was detected ten times or more. The chain couples TRBV6-1 to TRBJ2-7, with 7 positions matching TRBD1. CDR1 and CDR2 from the germline V gene are MNHNS and SASEGT. The CDR3 spans 16 residues. V trimming: 5 bases; J trimming: 2 bases; junction bases outside the gene matches: 12. DNA for the CDR3: TGTGCCAGCAGTTCCCACAGGGGCATAGGGGCCTACGAGCAGTACTTC. Translation gives CASSSHRGIGAYEQYF.

This clonotype occurred many times. The rearrangement uses TRBV19 and TRBJ2-7, with 8 bases that match TRBD2. The ends lost 4 bases at V and 0 bases at J; junction bases unmatched: 8. The CDR3 extends over 16 amino acids. CDR1 and CDR2 from the germline V gene are LNHDA and SQIVND (reference sequence). The chain's CDR3 is CASSRLTSGLSYEQYF. DNA for the CDR3: TGTGCCAGTAGTAGATTAACTAGCGGCCTCTCCTACGAGCAGTACTTC.

Within the sample, this clonotype is medium-sized (0.01 to 0.1%). J is TRBJ2-7 and V is TRBV2, with TRBD1 identical over 9 bases. The germline CDR1 and CDR2 sequences are SNHLY and FYNNEI. The CDR3 extends over 14 amino acids. V was clipped by 2 bases and J by 2 bases; unmatched bases: 1. The CDR3 DNA is TGTGCCAGCAGTGAACGGGACAGGGCCTACGAGCAGTACTTC. Its protein product is CASSERDRAYEQYF.

At least ten counts were recorded for this clonotype. CDR3 amino acids: CASSQDSGQWNQPQHF. The CDR3 bases are TGTGCCAGCAGCCAAGACTCGGGACAGTGGAATCAGCCCCAGCATTTT. The chain is built from TRBV3-1 and TRBJ1-5, with 7 bases aligning to TRBD1. Trimming removed 0 bases from V and 4 bases from J; junction bases left unmatched: 6. This CDR3 has 16 residues. Looked up from germline, CDR1 is LGHDT and CDR2 is YNNKEL (reference sequence).